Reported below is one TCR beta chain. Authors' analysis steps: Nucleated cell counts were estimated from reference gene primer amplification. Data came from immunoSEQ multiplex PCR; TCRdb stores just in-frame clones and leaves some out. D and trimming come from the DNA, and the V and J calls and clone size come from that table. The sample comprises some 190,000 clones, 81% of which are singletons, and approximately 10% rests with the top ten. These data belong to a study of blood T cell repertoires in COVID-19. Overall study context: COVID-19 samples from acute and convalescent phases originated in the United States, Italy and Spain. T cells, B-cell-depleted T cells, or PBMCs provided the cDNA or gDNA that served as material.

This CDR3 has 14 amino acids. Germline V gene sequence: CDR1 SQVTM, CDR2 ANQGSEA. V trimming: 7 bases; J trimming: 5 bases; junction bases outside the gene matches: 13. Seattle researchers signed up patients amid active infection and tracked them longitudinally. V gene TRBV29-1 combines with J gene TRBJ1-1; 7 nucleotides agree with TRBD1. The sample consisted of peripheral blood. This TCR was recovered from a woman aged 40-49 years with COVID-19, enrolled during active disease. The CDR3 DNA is TGCAGCGGAAGTCGGCTAGGGGGCCTTACTGAAGCTTTCTTT. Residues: CSGSRLGGLTEAFF.